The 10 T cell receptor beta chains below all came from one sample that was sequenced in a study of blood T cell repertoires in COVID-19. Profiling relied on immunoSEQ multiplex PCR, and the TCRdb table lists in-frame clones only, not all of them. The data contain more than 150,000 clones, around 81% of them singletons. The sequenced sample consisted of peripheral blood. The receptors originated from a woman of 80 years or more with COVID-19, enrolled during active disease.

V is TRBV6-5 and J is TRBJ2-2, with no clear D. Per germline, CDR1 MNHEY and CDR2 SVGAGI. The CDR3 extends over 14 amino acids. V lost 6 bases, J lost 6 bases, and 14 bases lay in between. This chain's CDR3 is CASSRWAQPGELFF. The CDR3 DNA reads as TGTGCCAGCAGCCGATGGGCCCAGCCCGGGGAGCTGTTTTTT.

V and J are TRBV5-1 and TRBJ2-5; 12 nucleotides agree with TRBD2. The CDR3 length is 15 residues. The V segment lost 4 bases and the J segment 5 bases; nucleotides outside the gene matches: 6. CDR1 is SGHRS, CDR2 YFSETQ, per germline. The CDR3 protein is CASSPGLAGRETQYF. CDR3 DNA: TGCGCCAGCAGCCCCGGACTAGCGGGACGGGAGACCCAGTACTTC.

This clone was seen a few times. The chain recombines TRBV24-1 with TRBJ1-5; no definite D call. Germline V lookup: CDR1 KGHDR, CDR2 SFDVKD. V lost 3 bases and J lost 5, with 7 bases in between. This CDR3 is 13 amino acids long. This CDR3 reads CATSDESYQPQHF. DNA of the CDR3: TGTGCCACCAGTGATGAGTCTTATCAGCCCCAGCATTTT.

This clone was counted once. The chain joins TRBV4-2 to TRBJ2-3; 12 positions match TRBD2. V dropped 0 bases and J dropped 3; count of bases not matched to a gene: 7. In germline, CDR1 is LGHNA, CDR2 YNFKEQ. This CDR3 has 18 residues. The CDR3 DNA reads TGTGCCAGCAGCCAAGATAGTCTAGCGGGGGGGTATACAGATACGCAGTATTTT. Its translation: CASSQDSLAGGYTDTQYF.

CDR3 nucleotide sequence: TGCGCCAGCAGCTCGGAGGGGCAGCTAGCGGGGGGGCCCGCAGATACGCAGTATTTT. It specifies CASSSEGQLAGGPADTQYF. The V and J genes are TRBV5-1 and TRBJ2-3, with 12 bases fitting TRBD2. Germline CDR1 is SGHRS and CDR2 is YFSETQ. The CDR3 has 19 amino acids. Trimming removed 3 bases from V and 4 bases from J; junction bases left unmatched: 15. The whole variable domain, filled in from reference TRBV5-1 and TRBJ2-3, reads KAGVTQTPRYLIKTRGQQVTLSCSPISGHRSVSWYQQTPGQGLQFLFEYFSETQRNKGNFPGRFSGRQFSNSRSEMNVSTLELGDSALYLCASSSEGQLAGGPADTQYFGPGTRLTVL.

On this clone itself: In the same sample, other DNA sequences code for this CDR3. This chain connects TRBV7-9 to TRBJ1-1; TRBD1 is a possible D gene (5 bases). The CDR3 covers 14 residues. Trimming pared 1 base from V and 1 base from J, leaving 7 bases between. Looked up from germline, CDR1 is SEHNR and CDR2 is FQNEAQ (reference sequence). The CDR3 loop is CASSLVQGNTEAFF. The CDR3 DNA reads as TGTGCCAGCAGCTTAGTTCAGGGGAACACTGAAGCTTTCTTT. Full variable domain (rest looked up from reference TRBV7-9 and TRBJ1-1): DTGVSQNPRHKITKRGQNVTFRCDPISEHNRLYWYRQTLGQGPEFLTYFQNEAQLEKSRLLSDRFSAERPKGSFSTLEIQRTEQGDSAMYLCASSLVQGNTEAFFGQGTRLTVV.

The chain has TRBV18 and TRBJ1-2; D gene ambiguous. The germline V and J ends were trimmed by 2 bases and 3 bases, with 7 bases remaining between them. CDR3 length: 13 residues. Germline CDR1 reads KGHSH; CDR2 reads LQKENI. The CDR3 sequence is CASSPVTDYGYTF. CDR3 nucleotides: TGTGCCAGCTCACCAGTAACAGACTATGGCTACACCTTC.

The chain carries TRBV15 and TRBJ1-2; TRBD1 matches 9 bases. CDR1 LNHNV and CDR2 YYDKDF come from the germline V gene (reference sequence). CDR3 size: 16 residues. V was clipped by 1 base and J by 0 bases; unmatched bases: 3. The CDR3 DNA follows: TGTGCCACCAGCAGAGGGGGACAGGGTGCTAACTATGGCTACACCTTC. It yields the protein CATSRGGQGANYGYTF.

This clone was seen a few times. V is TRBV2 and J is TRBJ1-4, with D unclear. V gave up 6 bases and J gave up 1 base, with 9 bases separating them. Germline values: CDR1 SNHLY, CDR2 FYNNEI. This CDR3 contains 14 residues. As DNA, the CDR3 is TGTGCCAGCAGAATGAGGGAAACTAATGAAAAACTGTTTTTT. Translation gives CASRMRETNEKLFF. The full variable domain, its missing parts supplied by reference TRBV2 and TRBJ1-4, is EPEVTQTPSHQVTQMGQEVILRCVPISNHLYFYWYRQILGQKVEFLVSFYNNEISEKSEIFDDQFSVERPDGSNFTLKIRSTKLEDSAMYFCASRMRETNEKLFFGSGTQLSVL.

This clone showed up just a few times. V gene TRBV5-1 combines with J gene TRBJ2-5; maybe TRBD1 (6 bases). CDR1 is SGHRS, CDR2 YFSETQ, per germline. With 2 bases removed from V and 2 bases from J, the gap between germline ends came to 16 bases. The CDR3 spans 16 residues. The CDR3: CASSLGGRGPQETQYF. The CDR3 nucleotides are TGCGCCAGCAGCTTAGGTGGCAGGGGACCTCAAGAGACCCAGTACTTC.